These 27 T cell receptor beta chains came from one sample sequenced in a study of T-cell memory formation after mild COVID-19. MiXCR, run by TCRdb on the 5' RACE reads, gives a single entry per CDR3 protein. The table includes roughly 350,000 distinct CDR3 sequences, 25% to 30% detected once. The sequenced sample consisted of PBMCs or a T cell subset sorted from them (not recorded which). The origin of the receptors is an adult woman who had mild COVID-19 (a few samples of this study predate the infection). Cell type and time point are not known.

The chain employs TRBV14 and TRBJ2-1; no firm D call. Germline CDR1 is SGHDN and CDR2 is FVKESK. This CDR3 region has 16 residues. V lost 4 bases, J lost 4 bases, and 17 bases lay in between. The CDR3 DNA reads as TGTGCCAGCAGCCCAAGCACGGCAGTCATATACAATGAGCAGTTCTTC. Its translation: CASSPSTAVIYNEQFF.

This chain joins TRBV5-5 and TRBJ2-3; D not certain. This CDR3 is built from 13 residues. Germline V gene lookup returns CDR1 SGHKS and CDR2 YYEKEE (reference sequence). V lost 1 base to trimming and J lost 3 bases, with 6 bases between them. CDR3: CASSLWVTDTQYF. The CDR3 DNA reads TGTGCCAGCAGCTTGTGGGTGACAGATACGCAGTATTTT.

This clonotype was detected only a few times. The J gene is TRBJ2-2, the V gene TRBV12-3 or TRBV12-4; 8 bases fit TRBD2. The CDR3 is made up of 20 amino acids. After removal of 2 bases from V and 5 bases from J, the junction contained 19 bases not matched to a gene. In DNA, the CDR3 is TGTGCCAGCAGTTTATTCTCCCTATCCAGCGGGAGAAATTGGACCGGGGAGCTGTTTTTT. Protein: CASSLFSLSSGRNWTGELFF.

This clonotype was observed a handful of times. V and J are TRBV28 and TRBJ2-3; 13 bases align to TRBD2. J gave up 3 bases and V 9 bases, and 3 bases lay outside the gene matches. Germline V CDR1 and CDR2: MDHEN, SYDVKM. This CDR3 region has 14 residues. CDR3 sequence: CASSTSGRTDTQYF. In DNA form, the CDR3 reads TGTGCCAGTTCGACTAGCGGGAGGACAGATACGCAGTATTTT.

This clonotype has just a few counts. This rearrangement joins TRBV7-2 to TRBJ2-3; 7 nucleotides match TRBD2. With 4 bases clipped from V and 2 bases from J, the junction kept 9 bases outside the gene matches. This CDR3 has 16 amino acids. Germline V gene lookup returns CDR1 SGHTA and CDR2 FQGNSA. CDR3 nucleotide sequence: TGTGCCAGCAGCTGGGGGGGGAGCGGGATCACAGATACGCAGTATTTT. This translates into CASSWGGSGITDTQYF. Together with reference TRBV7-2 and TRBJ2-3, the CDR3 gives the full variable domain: GAGVSQSPSNKVTEKGKDVELRCDPISGHTALYWYRQSLGQGLEFLIYFQGNSAPDKSGLPSDRFSAERTGGSVSTLTIQRTQQEDSAVYLCASSWGGSGITDTQYFGPGTRLTVL.

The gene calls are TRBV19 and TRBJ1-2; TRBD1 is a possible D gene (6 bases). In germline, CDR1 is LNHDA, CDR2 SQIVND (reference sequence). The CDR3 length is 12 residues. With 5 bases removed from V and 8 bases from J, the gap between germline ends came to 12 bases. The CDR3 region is CASSSRGNGYTF. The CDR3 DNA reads TGTGCCAGTAGTTCCAGGGGAAACGGCTACACCTTC.

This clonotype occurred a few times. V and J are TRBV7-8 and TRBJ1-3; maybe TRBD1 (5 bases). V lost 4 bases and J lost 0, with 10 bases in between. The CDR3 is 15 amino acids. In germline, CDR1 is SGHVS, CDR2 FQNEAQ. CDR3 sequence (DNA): TGTGCCAGCAGCTGGGACGGGAGCTCTGGAAACACCATATATTTT. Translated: CASSWDGSSGNTIYF.

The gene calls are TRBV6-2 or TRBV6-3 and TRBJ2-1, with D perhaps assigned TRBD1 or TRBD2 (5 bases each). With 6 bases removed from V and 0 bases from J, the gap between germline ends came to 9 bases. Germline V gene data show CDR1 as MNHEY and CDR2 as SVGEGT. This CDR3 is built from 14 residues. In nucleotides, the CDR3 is TGTGCCAGCAGGGGGGTCAGCTCCTACAATGAGCAGTTCTTC. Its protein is CASRGVSSYNEQFF.

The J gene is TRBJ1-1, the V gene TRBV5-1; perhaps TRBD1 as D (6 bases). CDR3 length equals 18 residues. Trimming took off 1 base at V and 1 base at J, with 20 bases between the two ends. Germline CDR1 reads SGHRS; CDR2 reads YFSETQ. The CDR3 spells CASSLWRRGVLRNTEAFF. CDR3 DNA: TGCGCCAGCAGCTTGTGGCGGAGGGGGGTGTTGAGGAACACTGAAGCTTTCTTT.

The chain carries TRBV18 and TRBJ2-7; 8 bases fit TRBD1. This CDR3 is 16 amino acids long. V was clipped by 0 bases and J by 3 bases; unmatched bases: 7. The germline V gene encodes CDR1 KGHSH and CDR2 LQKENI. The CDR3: CASSPPGTGGYYEQYF. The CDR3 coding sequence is TGTGCCAGCTCACCACCGGGGACAGGCGGCTACTACGAGCAGTACTTC.

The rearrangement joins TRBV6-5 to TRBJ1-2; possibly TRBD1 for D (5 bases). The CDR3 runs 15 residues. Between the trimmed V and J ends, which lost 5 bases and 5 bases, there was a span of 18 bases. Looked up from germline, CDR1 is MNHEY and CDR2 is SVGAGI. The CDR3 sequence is CASSPGVGAGYGYTF. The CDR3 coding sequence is TGTGCCAGCAGTCCGGGGGTTGGGGCAGGTTATGGCTACACCTTC.

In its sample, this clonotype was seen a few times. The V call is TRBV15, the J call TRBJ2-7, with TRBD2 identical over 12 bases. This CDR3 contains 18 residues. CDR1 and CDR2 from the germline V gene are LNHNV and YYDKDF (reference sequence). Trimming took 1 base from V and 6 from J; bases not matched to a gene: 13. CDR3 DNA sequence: TGTGCCACCAGCAGAGTGGTTCTAGCGGGAGGGCCAAGATCCGAGCAGTACTTC. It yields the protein CATSRVVLAGGPRSEQYF. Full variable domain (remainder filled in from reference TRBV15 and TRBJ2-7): DAMVIQNPRYQVTQFGKPVTLSCSQTLNHNVMYWYQQKSSQAPKLLFHYYDKDFNNEADTPDNFQSRRPNTSFCFLDIRSPGLGDTAMYLCATSRVVLAGGPRSEQYFGPGTRLTVT.

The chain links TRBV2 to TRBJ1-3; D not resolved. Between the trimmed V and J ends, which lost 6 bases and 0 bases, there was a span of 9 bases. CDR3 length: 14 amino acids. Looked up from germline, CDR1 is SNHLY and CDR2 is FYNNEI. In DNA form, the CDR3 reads TGTGCCAGCAGCGACACATTCTCTGGAAACACCATATATTTT. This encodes CASSDTFSGNTIYF.

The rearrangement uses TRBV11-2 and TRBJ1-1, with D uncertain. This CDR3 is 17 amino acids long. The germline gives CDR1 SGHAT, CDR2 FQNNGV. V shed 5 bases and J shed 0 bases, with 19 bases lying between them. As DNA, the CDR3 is TGTGCCAGCAGCGCCCTACAGCCGAAAGTGATGAACACTGAAGCTTTCTTT. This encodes CASSALQPKVMNTEAFF.

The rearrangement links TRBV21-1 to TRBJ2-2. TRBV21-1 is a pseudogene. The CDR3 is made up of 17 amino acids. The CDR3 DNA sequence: TGTGCCAGCAGCCTCACTCCATCGATGGGAACTGGCGGGGAGCTGTTTTTT. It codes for CASSLTPSMGTGGELFF.

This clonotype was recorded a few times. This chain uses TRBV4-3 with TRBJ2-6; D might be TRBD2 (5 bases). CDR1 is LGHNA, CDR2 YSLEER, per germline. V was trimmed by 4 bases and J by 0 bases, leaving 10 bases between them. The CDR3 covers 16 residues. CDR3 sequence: CASSPGVGSGANVLTF. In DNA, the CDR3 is TGCGCCAGCAGCCCCGGGGTAGGCTCTGGGGCCAACGTCCTGACTTTC.

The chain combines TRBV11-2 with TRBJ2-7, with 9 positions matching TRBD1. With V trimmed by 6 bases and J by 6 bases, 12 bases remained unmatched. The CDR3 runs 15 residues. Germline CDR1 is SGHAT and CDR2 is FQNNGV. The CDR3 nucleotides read TGTGCCAGCAGATCTCTCCGGGACAGGGCTGGCGAGCAGTACTTC. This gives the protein CASRSLRDRAGEQYF.

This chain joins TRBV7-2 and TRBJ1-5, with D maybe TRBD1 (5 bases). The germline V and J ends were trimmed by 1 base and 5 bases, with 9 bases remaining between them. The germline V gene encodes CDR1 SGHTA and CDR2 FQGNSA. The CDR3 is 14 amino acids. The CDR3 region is CASSLGGVHQPQHF. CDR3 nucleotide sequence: TGTGCCAGCAGCTTAGGGGGGGTCCATCAGCCCCAGCATTTT.

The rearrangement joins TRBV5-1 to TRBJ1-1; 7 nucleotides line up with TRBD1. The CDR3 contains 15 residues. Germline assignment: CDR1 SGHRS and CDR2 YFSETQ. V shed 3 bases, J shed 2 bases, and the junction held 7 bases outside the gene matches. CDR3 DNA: TGCGCCAGCAGCTCGGACAGGACATTAAACACTGAAGCTTTCTTT. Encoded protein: CASSSDRTLNTEAFF.

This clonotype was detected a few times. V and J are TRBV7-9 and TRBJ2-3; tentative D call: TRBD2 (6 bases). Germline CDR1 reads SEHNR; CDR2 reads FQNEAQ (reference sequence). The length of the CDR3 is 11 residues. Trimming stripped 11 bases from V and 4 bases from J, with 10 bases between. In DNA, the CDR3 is TGTGCCTCGGGAGCGGCAGATACGCAGTATTTT. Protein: CASGAADTQYF.

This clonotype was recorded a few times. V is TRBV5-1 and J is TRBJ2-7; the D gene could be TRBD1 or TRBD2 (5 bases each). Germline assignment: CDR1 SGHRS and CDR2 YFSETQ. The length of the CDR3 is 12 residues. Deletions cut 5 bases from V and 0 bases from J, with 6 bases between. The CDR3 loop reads CASSGTSYEQYF. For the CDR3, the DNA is TGCGCCAGCAGTGGGACCTCCTACGAGCAGTACTTC.

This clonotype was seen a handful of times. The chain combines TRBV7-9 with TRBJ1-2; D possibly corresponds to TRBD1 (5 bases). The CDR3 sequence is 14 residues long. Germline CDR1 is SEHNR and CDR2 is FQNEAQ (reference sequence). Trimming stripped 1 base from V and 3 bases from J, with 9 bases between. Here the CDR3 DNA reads TGTGCCAGCAGCTTAGAGGGACCTTACTATGGCTACACCTTC. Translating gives CASSLEGPYYGYTF.

CDR3 sequence reads: CASSLLGQGAKSSPLHF. The CDR3, as DNA: TGTGCCAGCAGTTTACTGGGACAGGGGGCGAAAAGTTCACCCCTCCACTTT. V and J are TRBV12-3 or TRBV12-4 and TRBJ1-6; 12 bases are shared with TRBD1. V shed 2 bases, J shed 9 bases, and the junction held 8 bases outside the gene matches. The CDR3 contains 17 residues.

The CDR3 coding sequence is TGTGCCAGCAGCTTATCGCCCTCCGAGCAGTTCTTC. Its translation: CASSLSPSEQFF. The chain employs TRBV7-9 and TRBJ2-1; D call uncertain. This CDR3 contains 12 residues. V gave up 2 bases and J gave up 10 bases, with 9 bases separating them. Germline V lookup: CDR1 SEHNR, CDR2 FQNEAQ (reference sequence).

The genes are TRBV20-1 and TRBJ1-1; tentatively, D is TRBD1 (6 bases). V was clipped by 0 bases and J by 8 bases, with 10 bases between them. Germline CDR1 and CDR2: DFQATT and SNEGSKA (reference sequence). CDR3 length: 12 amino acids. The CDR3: CSARDGGQEAFF. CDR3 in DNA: TGCAGTGCTAGAGACGGGGGGCAAGAAGCTTTCTTT.

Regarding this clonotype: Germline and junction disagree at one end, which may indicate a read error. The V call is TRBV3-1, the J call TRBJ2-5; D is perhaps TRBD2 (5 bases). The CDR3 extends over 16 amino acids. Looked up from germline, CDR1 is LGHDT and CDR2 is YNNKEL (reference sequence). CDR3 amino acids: CASSSYVTRRSETQYF. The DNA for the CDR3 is TGTGCCAGCAGCTCCTACGTCACTAGAAGATCGGAGACACAGTACTTC.

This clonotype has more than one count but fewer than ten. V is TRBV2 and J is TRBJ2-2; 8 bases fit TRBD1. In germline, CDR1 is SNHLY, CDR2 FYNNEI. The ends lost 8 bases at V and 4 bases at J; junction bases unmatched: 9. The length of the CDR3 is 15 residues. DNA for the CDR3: TGTGCCAGCTCGCCTCAGGGGGCTCGCACCGGGGAGCTGTTTTTT. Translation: CASSPQGARTGELFF.